One sample yielded the 10 T cell receptor beta chains listed below, sequenced in a study of CD8+ T cells in alopecia areata. cDNA prepared by RNA extraction and subsequent reverse transcription served as the template for sequencing. Profiled with immunoSEQ multiplex PCR; TCRdb holds only in-frame clones, not every one. The sample includes about 130,000 clones, nearly 55% of them seen just once. Indicated treatment: oral pan-JAK inhibitor, 5-10 mg twice daily. Sequenced here: CD8+ T cells sorted from blood, sampled at week 4, from a patient treated with tofacitinib. The receptors were gathered from a human donor with alopecia areata.

This sequence joins TRBV6-5 and TRBJ2-7; no definite D call. Germline V gene sequence: CDR1 MNHEY, CDR2 SVGAGI. V lost 2 bases to trimming and J lost 1 base, with 9 bases between them. CDR3 size: 14 residues. The DNA for the CDR3 is TGTGCCAGCAGTTACGACCACGGATCCTACGAGCAGTACTTC. It is translated as CASSYDHGSYEQYF.

This chain uses TRBV5-1 with TRBJ2-7; TRBD1 matches 7 bases. CDR1 is SGHRS, CDR2 YFSETQ, per germline. The V segment lost 2 bases and the J segment 2 bases; nucleotides outside the gene matches: 19. The CDR3 has 19 residues. The CDR3 here is CASSFWTGLVLRNTYEQYF. The CDR3 nucleotides are TGCGCCAGCAGCTTTTGGACAGGACTCGTCCTTCGAAACACCTACGAGCAGTACTTC.

This clone turned up a few times. The J gene is TRBJ2-1, the V gene TRBV30; 8 bases are shared with TRBD2. There are 11 residues in the CDR3. Germline CDR1 GTSNPN, CDR2 SVGIG (reference sequence). V shed 7 bases and J 10 bases; nucleotides not matched to a gene: 6. The CDR3 coding sequence is TGTGCCTACGCGGGGGGCAGCGAGCAGTTCTTC. Protein sequence: CAYAGGSEQFF.

A few counts support this clone. The genes are TRBV18 and TRBJ1-1, with TRBD1 matching over 8 bases. V lost 5 bases and J lost 1; bases outside the gene matches: 6. Germline lookup yields CDR1 KGHSH and CDR2 LQKENI. The CDR3 length is 15 residues. The CDR3 sequence: CASSSPGQGNTEAFF. The CDR3 bases are TGTGCCAGCTCATCCCCTGGACAGGGGAACACTGAAGCTTTCTTT. The complete variable domain, with remaining parts taken from reference TRBV18 and TRBJ1-1, reads NAGVMQNPRHLVRRRGQEARLRCSPMKGHSHVYWYRQLPEEGLKFMVYLQKENIIDESGMPKERFSAEFPKEGPSILRIQQVVRGDSAAYFCASSSPGQGNTEAFFGQGTRLTVV.

At least ten counts were recorded for this clone. V usage is TRBV27 and J usage is TRBJ1-5, with 8 bases that match TRBD1. The CDR3 runs to 14 residues. The germline V gene encodes CDR1 MNHEY and CDR2 SMNVEV (reference sequence). J gave up 5 bases and V 4 bases, and 4 bases lay outside the gene matches. Here the CDR3 DNA reads TGTGCCAGCAGTTCCGGGACAGGTCATCAGCCCCAGCATTTT. Amino acids: CASSSGTGHQPQHF.

This clone appeared a few times. The CDR3: CASSSRTETQYF. CDR3 in DNA: TGCGCCAGCAGCTCCAGGACGGAGACCCAGTACTTC. The chain employs TRBV5-1 and TRBJ2-5; D is unclear. Germline V CDR1 and CDR2: SGHRS, YFSETQ. V lost 3 bases to trimming and J lost 5 bases, with 8 bases between them. The CDR3 length is 12 residues.

The chain recombines TRBV4-1 with TRBJ2-5, with 7 bases that match TRBD2. J lost 4 bases, V lost 6 bases, and 20 bases had no gene match. Germline V gene lookup returns CDR1 MGHRA and CDR2 YSYEKL. This CDR3 region has 18 residues. In DNA, the CDR3 is TGCGCCAGCAGTCACCGGGACTCAAGTTGGGAGGGTGTAGAGACCCAGTACTTC. It yields the protein CASSHRDSSWEGVETQYF.

CDR3 DNA: TGTGCCAGCAGCTTAGGCTGGTATGAGCAGTTCTTC. Its protein product is CASSLGWYEQFF. This rearrangement joins TRBV7-9 to TRBJ2-1; no reliable D call. The CDR3 contains 12 residues. Trimming stripped 1 base from V and 8 bases from J, with 6 bases between. Germline CDR1 is SEHNR and CDR2 is FQNEAQ (reference sequence).

This chain uses TRBV30 with TRBJ1-1; 8 bases match TRBD1. The CDR3 spans 13 residues. Looked up from germline, CDR1 is GTSNPN and CDR2 is SVGIG (reference sequence). V trimming: 3 bases; J trimming: 6 bases; junction bases outside the gene matches: 6. The chain's CDR3 is CAWSDRGIAEAFF. The CDR3 DNA is TGTGCCTGGAGCGACAGGGGTATCGCTGAAGCTTTCTTT. The full variable domain, its missing parts supplied by reference TRBV30 and TRBJ1-1, is SQTIHQWPATLVQPVGSPLSLECTVEGTSNPNLYWYRQAAGRGLQLLFYSVGIGQISSEVPQNLSASRPQDRQFILSSKKLLLSDSGFYLCAWSDRGIAEAFFGQGTRLTVV.

The table lists this clone with a few counts. The V call is TRBV7-4, the J call TRBJ2-6, with TRBD1 matching over 8 bases. The CDR3 is 17 amino acids. The V gene end was trimmed by 6 bases and the J gene end by 0 bases; junction bases not matched to a gene: 7. Germline V gene data show CDR1 as SGHVT and CDR2 as SQSDAQ. CDR3 amino acids: CASRSRDRTSGANVLTF. The DNA of the CDR3 is TGTGCCAGCAGATCCCGGGACAGGACCTCTGGGGCCAACGTCCTGACTTTC.